Reported below is one T cell receptor beta chain. Its antigen is not known. Germline loops: CDR1 MNHEY, CDR2 SVGAGI. This CDR3 comprises 13 residues. Trimming took off 5 bases at V and 0 bases at J, with 7 bases between the two ends. Time point described: baseline pretreatment blood. Treatment defined: 15 Gy SBRT to primary tumor, nephrectomy 4 weeks later. The patient's renal cell carcinoma had clear cell pathology. This entry belongs to a study of radiation and T cells in renal cell carcinoma. Study in general: Nephrectomy followed 15 Gy stereotactic body radiation by 4 weeks.

This table comes from immunoSEQ multiplex PCR, and its TCRdb copy is limited to in-frame clones, with some not included. This table has approximately 90,000 clones, approximately 86% appearing once. Study-wide points: From baseline, blood top tumor clonotypes peaked at 2 weeks post-radiation. Without pretreatment biopsies, baseline tumor clonotype presence was undetermined.

The clonotype originates from a man aged 45 to 65 with renal cell carcinoma. The gene calls are TRBV6-5 and TRBJ1-2, with D perhaps TRBD1 (5 bases). Sequences were derived from blood, sampled from a patient whose treatment included radiotherapy and nephrectomy. The CDR3 sequence is CASSQTANYGYTF. The CDR3 DNA reads TGTGCCAGCAGTCAGACAGCTAACTATGGCTACACCTTC.